The following is a TCR beta chain sequence with its context. Its antigen remains unknown. These data belong to a study of CXCR3-negative and CXCR3-positive naive CD8 T cells. Across the whole study: Some 150 million TRB reads were obtained in total, which works out to about 1.5 +/- 0.3 million per library. The study's findings and limits: Researchers reported similar TRBV-TRBJ usage in naive CXCR3-negative and CXCR3-positive cells, though memory differed. Greater hydrophobicity was found in TRB CDR3s of CXCR3-positive naive cells than of CXCR3-negative naive cells. TRB CDR3 properties served as the basis for inferring TCR strength, and surface CD5 was comparable between naive subsets.

The TRB libraries of cDNA were built by UMI-labeled 5' RACE. TCRdb reanalyzed the 5' RACE reads and collapses them to one entry per CDR3 protein, without DNA. The sample has roughly 120,000 distinct CDR3 sequences. Germline loops: CDR1 SSHAT, CDR2 FNYEAQ (reference sequence). The CDR3 is made up of 17 amino acids. The sequence was collected from a human donor in good health. Some clones in this sample may be carry-over from other donors' samples. V gene TRBV7-7 combines with J gene TRBJ2-7; the TRBD2 assignment by TCRdb is unverifiable without DNA. Sequencing input: naive CXCR3+ CD8+ T cells from blood. This sample's subset: CD45RO-CCR7+CD27+CD95- naive CD8+ T cells expressing CXCR3 (TNR3+). The CDR3 loop reads CASTIMRLLAENNEQYF.